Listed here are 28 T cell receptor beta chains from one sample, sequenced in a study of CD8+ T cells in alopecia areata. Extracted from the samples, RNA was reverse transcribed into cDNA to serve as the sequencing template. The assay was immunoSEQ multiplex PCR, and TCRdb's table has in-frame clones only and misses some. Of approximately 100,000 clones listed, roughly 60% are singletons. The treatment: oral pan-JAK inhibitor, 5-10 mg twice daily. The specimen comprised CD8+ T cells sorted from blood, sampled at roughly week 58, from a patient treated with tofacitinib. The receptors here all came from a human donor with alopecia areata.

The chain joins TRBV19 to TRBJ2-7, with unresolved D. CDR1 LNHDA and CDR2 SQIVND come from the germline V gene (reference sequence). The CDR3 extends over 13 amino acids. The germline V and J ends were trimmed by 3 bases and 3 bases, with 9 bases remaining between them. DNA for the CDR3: TGTGCCAGTAGTATCTTCCGAAACTACGAGCAGTACTTC. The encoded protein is CASSIFRNYEQYF.

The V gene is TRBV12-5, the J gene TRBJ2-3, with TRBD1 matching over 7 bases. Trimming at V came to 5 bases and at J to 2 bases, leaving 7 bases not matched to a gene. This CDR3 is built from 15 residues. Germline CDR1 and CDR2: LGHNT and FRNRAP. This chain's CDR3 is CASGRSGGTTDTQYF. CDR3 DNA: TGTGCTAGTGGTCGGTCAGGGGGAACCACAGATACGCAGTATTTT.

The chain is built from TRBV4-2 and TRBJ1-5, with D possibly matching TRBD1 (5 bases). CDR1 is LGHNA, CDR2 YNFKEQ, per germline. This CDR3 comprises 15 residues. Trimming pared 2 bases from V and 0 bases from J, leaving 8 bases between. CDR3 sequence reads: CASSQRQTSNQPQHF. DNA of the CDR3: TGTGCCAGCAGCCAACGACAGACTAGCAATCAGCCCCAGCATTTT.

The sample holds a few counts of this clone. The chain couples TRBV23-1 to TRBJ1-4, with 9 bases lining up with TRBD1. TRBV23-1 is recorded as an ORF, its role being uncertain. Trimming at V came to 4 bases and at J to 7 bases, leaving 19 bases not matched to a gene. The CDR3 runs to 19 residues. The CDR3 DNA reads TGCGCCAGCAGTCGTCTTAATCACCCTTCGGGACAGGGTGGTGAAAAACTGTTTTTT. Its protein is CASSRLNHPSGQGGEKLFF.

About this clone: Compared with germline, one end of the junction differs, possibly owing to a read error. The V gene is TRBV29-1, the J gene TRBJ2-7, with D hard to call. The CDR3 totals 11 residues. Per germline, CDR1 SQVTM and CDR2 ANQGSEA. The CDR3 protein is CSVEARDERYF. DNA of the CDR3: TGCAGCGTTGAAGCGAGAGACGAGCGGTACTTC.

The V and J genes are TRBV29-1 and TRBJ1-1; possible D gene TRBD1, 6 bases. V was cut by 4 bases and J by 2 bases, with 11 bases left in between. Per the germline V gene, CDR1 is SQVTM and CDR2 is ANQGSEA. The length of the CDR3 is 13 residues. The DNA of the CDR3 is TGCAGCGTTGTAGTGGACAGAAACACTGAAGCTTTCTTT. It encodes CSVVVDRNTEAFF. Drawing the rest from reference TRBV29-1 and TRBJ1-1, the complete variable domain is SAVISQKPSRDICQRGTSLTIQCQVDSQVTMMFWYRQQPGQSLTLIATANQGSEATYESGFVIDKFPISRPNLTFSTLTVSNMSPEDSSIYLCSVVVDRNTEAFFGQGTRLTVV.

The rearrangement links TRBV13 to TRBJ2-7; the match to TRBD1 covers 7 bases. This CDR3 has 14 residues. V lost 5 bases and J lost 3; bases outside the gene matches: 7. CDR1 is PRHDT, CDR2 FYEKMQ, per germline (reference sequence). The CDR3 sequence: CASSRGGRNYEQYF. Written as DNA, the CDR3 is TGTGCCAGCAGCCGAGGGGGCAGGAACTACGAGCAGTACTTC.

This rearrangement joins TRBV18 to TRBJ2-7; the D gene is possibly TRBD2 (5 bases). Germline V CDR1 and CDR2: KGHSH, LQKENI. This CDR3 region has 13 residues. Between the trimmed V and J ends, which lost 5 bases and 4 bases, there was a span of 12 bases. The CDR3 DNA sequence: TGTGCCAGCTCAGTCCCAGGAGGATACGAGCAGTACTTC. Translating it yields CASSVPGGYEQYF.

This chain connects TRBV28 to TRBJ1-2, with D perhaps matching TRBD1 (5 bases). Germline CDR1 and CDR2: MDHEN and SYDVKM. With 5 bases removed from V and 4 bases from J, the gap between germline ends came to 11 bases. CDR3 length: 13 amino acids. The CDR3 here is CASSRDPPYGYTF. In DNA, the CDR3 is TGTGCCAGCAGTAGGGACCCACCCTATGGCTACACCTTC.

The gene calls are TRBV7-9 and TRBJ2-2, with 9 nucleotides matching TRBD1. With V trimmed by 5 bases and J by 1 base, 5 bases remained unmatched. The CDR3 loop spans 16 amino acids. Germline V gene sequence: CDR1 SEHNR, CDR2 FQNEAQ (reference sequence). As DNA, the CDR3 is TGTGCCAGCAGCCCCCGGACAGGGGTGAACACCGGGGAGCTGTTTTTT. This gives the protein CASSPRTGVNTGELFF.

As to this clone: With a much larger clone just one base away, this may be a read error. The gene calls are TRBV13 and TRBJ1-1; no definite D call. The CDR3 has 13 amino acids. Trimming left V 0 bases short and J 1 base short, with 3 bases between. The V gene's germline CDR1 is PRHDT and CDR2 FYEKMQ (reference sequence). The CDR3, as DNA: TGTGCCAGCAGCTTAGGACAGAACACTGAAGCTTTCTTT. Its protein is CASSLGQNTEAFF.

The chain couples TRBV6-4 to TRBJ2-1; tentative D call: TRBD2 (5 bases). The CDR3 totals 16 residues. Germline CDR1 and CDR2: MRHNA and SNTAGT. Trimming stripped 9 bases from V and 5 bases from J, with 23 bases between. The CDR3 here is CARVWPVPEGHNEQFF. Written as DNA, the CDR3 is TGTGCCAGGGTTTGGCCTGTACCTGAGGGTCACAATGAGCAGTTCTTC.

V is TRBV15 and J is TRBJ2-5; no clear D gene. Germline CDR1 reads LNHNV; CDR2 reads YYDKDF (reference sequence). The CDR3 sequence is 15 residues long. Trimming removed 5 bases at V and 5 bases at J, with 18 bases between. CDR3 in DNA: TGTGCCACCAGCGGATCGTTATTCGGAACGGAGACCCAGTACTTC. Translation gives CATSGSLFGTETQYF.

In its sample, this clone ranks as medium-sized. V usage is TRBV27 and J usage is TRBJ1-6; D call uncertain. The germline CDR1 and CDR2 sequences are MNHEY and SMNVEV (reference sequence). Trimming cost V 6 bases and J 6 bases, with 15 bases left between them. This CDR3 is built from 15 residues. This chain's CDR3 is CASRIGPASNSPLHF. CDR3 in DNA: TGTGCCAGCAGGATAGGACCCGCGTCTAATTCACCCCTCCACTTT.

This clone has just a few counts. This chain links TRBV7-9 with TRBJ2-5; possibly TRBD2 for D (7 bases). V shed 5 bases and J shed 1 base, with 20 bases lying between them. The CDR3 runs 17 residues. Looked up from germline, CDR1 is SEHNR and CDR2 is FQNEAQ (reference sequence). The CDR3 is CASSPRGAQEGQETQYF. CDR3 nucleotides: TGTGCCAGCAGCCCACGGGGGGCCCAAGAGGGCCAAGAGACCCAGTACTTC.

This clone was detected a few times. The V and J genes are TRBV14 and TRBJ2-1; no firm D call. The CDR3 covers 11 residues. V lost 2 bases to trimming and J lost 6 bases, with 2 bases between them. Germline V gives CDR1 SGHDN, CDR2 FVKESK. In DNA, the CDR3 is TGTGCCAGCAGCCAAACCAATGAGCAGTTCTTC. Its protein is CASSQTNEQFF.

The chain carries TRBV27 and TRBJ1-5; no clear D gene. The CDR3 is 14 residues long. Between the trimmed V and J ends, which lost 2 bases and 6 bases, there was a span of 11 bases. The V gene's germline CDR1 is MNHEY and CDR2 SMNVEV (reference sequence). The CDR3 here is CASSLSRWGQPQHF. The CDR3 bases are TGTGCCAGCAGTTTAAGCCGATGGGGTCAGCCCCAGCATTTT.

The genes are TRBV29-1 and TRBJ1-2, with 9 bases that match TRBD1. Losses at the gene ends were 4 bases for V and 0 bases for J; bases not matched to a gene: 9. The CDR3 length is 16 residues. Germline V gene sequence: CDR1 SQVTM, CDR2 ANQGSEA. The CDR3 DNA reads TGCAGCGTTGCCCGGTGGGACAGGGAGACTAACTATGGCTACACCTTC. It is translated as CSVARWDRETNYGYTF.

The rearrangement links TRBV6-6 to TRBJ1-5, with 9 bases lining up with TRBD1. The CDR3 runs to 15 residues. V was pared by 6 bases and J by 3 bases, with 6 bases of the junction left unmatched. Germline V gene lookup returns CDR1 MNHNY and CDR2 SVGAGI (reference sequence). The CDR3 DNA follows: TGTGCCAGCAGCTTGACAGGGGGAGACAATCAGCCCCAGCATTTT. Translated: CASSLTGGDNQPQHF.

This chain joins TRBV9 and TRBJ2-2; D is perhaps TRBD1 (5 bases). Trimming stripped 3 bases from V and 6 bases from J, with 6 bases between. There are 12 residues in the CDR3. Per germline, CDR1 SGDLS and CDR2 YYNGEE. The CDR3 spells CASSGGPGELFF. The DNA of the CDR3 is TGTGCCAGCAGCGGGGGCCCCGGGGAGCTGTTTTTT.

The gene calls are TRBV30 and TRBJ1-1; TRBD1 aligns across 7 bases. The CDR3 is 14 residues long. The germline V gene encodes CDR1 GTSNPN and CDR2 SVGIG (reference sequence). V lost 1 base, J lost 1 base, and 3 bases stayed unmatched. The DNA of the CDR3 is TGTGCCTGGAGTGACAGGGGACGGAACACTGAAGCTTTCTTT. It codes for CAWSDRGRNTEAFF.

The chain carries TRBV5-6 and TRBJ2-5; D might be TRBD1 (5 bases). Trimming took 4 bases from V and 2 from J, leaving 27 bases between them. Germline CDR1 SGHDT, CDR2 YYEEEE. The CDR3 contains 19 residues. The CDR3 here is CASSMMALPGFQSQETQYF. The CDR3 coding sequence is TGTGCCAGCAGCATGATGGCGCTCCCAGGGTTTCAGTCGCAAGAGACCCAGTACTTC.

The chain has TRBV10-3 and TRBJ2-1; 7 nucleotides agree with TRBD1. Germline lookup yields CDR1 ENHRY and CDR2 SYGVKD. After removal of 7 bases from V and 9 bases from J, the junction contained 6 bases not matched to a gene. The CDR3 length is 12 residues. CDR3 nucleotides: TGTGCCATCATTTCGGACAGGCGTGAGCAGTTCTTC. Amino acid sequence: CAIISDRREQFF.

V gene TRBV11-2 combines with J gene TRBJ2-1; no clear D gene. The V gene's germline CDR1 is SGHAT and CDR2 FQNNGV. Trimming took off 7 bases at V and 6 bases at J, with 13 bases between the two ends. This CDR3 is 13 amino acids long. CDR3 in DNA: TGTGCCAGCACCCAAGACCCCGTCAATGAGCAGTTCTTC. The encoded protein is CASTQDPVNEQFF. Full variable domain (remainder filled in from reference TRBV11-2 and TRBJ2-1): EAGVAQSPRYKIIEKRQSVAFWCNPISGHATLYWYQQILGQGPKLLIQFQNNGVVDDSQLPKDRFSAERLKGVDSTLKIQPAKLEDSAVYLCASTQDPVNEQFFGPGTRLTVL.

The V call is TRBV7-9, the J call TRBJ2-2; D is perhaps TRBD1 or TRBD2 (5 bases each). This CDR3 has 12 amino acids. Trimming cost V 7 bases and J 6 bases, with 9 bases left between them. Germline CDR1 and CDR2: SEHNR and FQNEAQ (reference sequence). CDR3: CASNEGPGELFF. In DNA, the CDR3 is TGTGCCAGCAACGAGGGGCCCGGGGAGCTGTTTTTT.

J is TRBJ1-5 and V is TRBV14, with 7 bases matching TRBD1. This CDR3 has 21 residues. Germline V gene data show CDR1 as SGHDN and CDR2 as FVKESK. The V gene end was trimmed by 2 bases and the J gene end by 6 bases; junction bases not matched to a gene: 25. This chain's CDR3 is CASSQHILPPPPQGKGQPQHF. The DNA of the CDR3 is TGTGCCAGCAGCCAACACATTTTACCCCCACCCCCACAGGGGAAAGGTCAGCCCCAGCATTTT.

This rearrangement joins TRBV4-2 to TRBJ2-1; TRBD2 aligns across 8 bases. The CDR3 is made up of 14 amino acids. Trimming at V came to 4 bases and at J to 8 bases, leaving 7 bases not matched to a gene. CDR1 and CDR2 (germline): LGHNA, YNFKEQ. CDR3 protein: CASSPGLAIDEQFF. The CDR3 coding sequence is TGTGCCAGCAGCCCAGGACTAGCAATCGATGAGCAGTTCTTC.

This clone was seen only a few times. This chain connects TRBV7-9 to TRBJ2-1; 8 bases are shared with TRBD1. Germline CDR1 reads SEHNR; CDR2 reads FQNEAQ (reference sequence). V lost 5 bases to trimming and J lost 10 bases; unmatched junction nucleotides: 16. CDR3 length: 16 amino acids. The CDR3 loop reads CASSPSSGQGSGEQFF. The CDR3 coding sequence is TGTGCCAGCAGCCCATCTTCAGGACAGGGTAGTGGAGAGCAGTTCTTC.